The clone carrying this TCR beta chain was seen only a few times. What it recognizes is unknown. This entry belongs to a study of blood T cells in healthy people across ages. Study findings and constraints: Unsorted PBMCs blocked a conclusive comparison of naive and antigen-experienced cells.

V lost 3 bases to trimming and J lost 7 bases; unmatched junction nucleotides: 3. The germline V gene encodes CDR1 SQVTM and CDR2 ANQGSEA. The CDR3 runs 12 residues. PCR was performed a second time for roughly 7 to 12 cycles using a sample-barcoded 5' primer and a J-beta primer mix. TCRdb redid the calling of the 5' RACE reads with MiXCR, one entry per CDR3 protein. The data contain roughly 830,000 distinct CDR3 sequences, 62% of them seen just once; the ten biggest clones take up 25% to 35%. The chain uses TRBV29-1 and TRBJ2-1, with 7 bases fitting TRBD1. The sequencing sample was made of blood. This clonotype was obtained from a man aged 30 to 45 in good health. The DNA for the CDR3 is TGCAGCGTTGAGGAGACAGGGAATGAGCAGTTCTTC. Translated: CSVEETGNEQFF.